These 4 T cell receptor beta chains originate from one sample sequenced in a study of blood T cells in healthy people across ages. Using a J-beta primer mix together with a sample-barcoded 5' primer, a second PCR was run for about 6 to 12 cycles. One entry per CDR3 protein, called by TCRdb with MiXCR from the 5' RACE reads. The repertoire holds 1.5 million to 2 million distinct CDR3 sequences, with roughly a third as singletons. Specimen: blood. These receptors all stem from a woman in her 30s in good health.

The gene calls are TRBV28 and TRBJ1-5; D is unclear. Germline V lookup: CDR1 MDHEN, CDR2 SYDVKM. With 6 bases removed from V and 11 bases from J, the gap between germline ends came to 14 bases. The CDR3 extends over 12 amino acids. The DNA of the CDR3 is TGTGCCAGCAGCACCCGGCGCACGGCCCAGCATTTT. Translated: CASSTRRTAQHF.

This clonotype was found a few times. The V and J genes are TRBV9 and TRBJ2-5; no clear D. The ends were cut back, 3 bases at V and 5 bases at J, with 11 bases in the middle. CDR1 SGDLS and CDR2 YYNGEE come from the germline V gene. The CDR3 covers 13 residues. CDR3 bases: TGTGCCAGCAGCGCCGAAGGGTGGGAGACCCAGTACTTC. Translating gives CASSAEGWETQYF.

This clonotype has only a few counts. CDR3 DNA: TGTGCTAGTGCCCCCCCGGGGGATACGCAGTATTTT. Protein sequence: CASAPPGDTQYF. The chain combines TRBV12-5 with TRBJ2-3, with D possibly TRBD2 on 5 matching bases. In germline, CDR1 is LGHNT, CDR2 FRNRAP. This CDR3 is built from 12 residues. Trimming took 7 bases from V and 6 from J, leaving 11 bases between them.

The J gene is TRBJ2-1, the V gene TRBV10-3; 8 bases are a match to TRBD2. This CDR3 has 15 residues. After removal of 6 bases from V and 0 bases from J, the junction contained 4 bases not matched to a gene. The germline gives CDR1 ENHRY, CDR2 SYGVKD. CDR3 amino acids: CAIRKSGSSYNEQFF. The CDR3 nucleotides read TGTGCCATCAGGAAGAGCGGGAGCTCCTACAATGAGCAGTTCTTC.